Included here is one T cell receptor (beta chain) sequence, with context. What this receptor recognizes is not known. Base quality data are lacking; no much larger clone is found one base away. The donors were roughly 40 Caucasian individuals from Russia, aged roughly 6 to 100 years, who were systemically healthy. Each donor gave around 9.9 milliliters of peripheral blood, collected into EDTA-treated Vacutainer tubes. PBMCs were isolated by Ficoll-Paque density-gradient centrifugation, with at least 6 million obtained per sample. Total RNA was extracted from PBMCs with Trizol reagent, with at least 5 micrograms obtained per sample. For every donor, flow cytometry on a PBMC aliquot measured the percentage of naive CD45RAhigh/CD27high T cells. The data originate from a study of blood T cells in healthy people across ages (dated by TCRdb to between 2014 and 2017). General notes on the study: In model experiments, template switching captured roughly one uniquely barcoded TCR beta cDNA molecule for every two T cells. Age-related changes in TCR beta repertoire diversity were measured in the study by deep sequencing normalized with unique cDNA molecular identifiers. The donors were split into four age groups: young (average about 16 years), middle-aged (over 35), aged (more than 55) and long-lived (82). For two donors (one aged 18 to 29 and one aged 80 or older), the study analyzed two additional independent replicas of 1 million unique cDNA reads from the same blood draw. On the study overall, not on this receptor specifically: Compared with the aged group, more naive CD4+ T cells, fewer expanded clones and increased TCR diversity were shown by the long-lived group, suggesting age selection. As age increased, observed TCR beta diversity per million T cells dropped in a roughly linear way, and a significant reduction was already evident by age roughly 40. The CMV infection status of donors was not known, potentially confounding age-related changes in expanded clonotypes. The percentage of naive T cells measured by flow cytometry correlated strongly with observed TCR beta diversity. Bulk unsorted PBMC profiling prevented conclusive comparison of naive and antigen-experienced compartments. Estimates of total diversity from one million sequenced T cells were regarded as lower bounds and underestimates.

Libraries were made using 5' RACE. Sequencer: Illumina HiSeq 2500. A second PCR of about 7 to 12 cycles was run with a J-beta primer mix and a sample-barcoded 5' primer. Each TCR beta cDNA molecule received a unique molecular identifier from a template-switch 5' adaptor carrying 12 random nucleotides. Each sample yielded at least 3 million CDR3-containing paired-end reads. All of the RNA was converted into first-strand cDNA using the Mint cDNA synthesis kit, with a TRBC-specific oligonucleotide serving as the primer. Following uracil-DNA glycosylase treatment, a first 18-cycle PCR with universal primers M1SS and BC2_uni_R was performed on all cDNA. Per the original workflow: For normalization, 1 million high-quality reads, each with a distinct molecular identifier, were randomly selected from each sample. Instead of being binned into consensus sequences, reads that shared molecular identifiers were thrown out. CDR3 identification, clonotype clustering and error correction used MiTCR with a Q25 quality threshold and the strictest error-elimination algorithm. Lower-bound total TCR beta diversity was estimated with a nonparametric unseen species model using Euler transformation. TCRdb took the public reads, trimmed them with fastp at Q25, ran MiXCR for clone calling and kept in-frame beta chains. Rows are unified per CDR3 protein, each entry keeping the most common DNA and genes. TCRdb's processing, not the authors' own work, is the source of the V and J calls. This sample lists some 760,000 distinct CDR3 sequences; 20% to 25% were detected once. The ten largest clones add up to more than 3% of the sample.

These data also featured in a second study, about T cells of mothers and their children. As described in the second report: Nine systemically healthy Caucasian individuals, comprising three mothers and their six children, were included as donors. cDNA synthesis consumed the entire amount of extracted RNA, loaded at around 1.4 ug RNA in each 15 ul reaction. In the second PCR, the M1S primer added sample barcodes and 2-4 random nucleotides. Over 9.5 million TCR beta CDR3 reads were obtained for each mother, and 2.5 million to 3 million reads were obtained for each child. In both related and unrelated pairs, thymic selection shapes the output of TCR recombination in a similar way, with inherited differences having only a minor effect. Normalized repertoire overlap was always found to be slightly, but never significantly, higher in related mother-child pairs than in unrelated mother-child pairs. No persistent microchimeric T cell clones were detected, at a sensitivity of roughly 96 clones per million clonotypes. The study used deep NGS to compare TCR beta repertoires of mothers and children, seeking features distinguishing related mother-child pairs from unrelated individuals. On average, the children were roughly 10 +/- 4 years old, while the mothers were about 40 +/- 4 years old. After adapter ligation was performed with NEBNext reagents, the libraries were sequenced on an Illumina HiSeq 2000 with 100+100 nt paired-end reads. To avoid cross-contamination, the mother libraries and the child libraries were prepared a month apart and sequenced in separate runs. For each donor, somewhere between roughly 450,000 and 2,000,000 distinct TCR beta clonotypes were identified. Naive TCR beta clonotypes were estimated from low-frequency clonotypes matched to each donor's FACS-determined naive share, without sorting.

The sequencing sample was made of blood. This receptor was taken from a boy younger than 18 in good health.

In nucleotide form, the sequence is TGTGCCAGCGGGGTGGGTGAGGGATACACCGGGGAGCTGTTTTTT. Translated, this is CASGVGEGYTGELFF. The sequence joins TRBV12-3 or TRBV12-4 to TRBJ2-2, with a tentative D gene TRBD2 over 5 matching bases. V is cut by 8 bases and J by 3 bases, and the space between the germline ends is 16 bases. The CDR3 runs 15 residues from the cysteine to the phenylalanine. Only the CDR3 DNA is retained, 45 bases long and in frame from the first base.